The source of this TCR beta chain is a study of shared clonotypes between healthy human individuals. Broader study findings: Across subsets, estimated richness was generally greater for naive than for memory populations. A small donor pool kept down the genetic and exposure-history diversity that was represented.

Naive CD8 cells lacked CD45RO, underwent positive selection for CCR7 and left out terminally differentiated effector memory CD45RA+ cells. This CDR3 has 13 amino acids. Per the germline V gene, CDR1 is PRHDT and CDR2 is FYEKMQ (reference sequence). Trimming took off 4 bases at V and 3 bases at J, with 9 bases between the two ends. As concerns this clone: Its target is not known.

Genomic DNA of each subset was evenly split across several immunoSEQ plates. Profiled with immunoSEQ multiplex PCR; TCRdb holds only in-frame clones, not every one. The sample shows about 2 million clones, about 95% of them seen only once. Material: naive CD8+ T cells sorted from blood. This clonotype was sampled from a man aged 18 to 35 in good health. The rearrangement links TRBV13 to TRBJ1-2; D ambiguous. The CDR3 here is CASSSPGDYGYTF. Here the CDR3 DNA reads TGTGCCAGCAGCTCGCCCGGGGACTATGGCTACACCTTC.